The 5 T cell receptor beta chains listed next were all sequenced from one sample in a study of cytomegalovirus exposure and HLA in healthy donors. The PCR used 60 Vbeta and 13 Jbeta primers. Method: immunoSEQ multiplex PCR; TCRdb's copy keeps in-frame clones and lacks some. The sample comprises some 170,000 clones, approximately 85% of which are singletons, and 9.5% to 12% rests with the top ten. The material sequenced was PBMCs. The receptors shown here come from a man between 50 and 59 years old in good health and CMV-seropositive.

This chain connects TRBV7-9 to TRBJ2-5, with a weak D call TRBD1 (5 bases). Germline V gene data show CDR1 as SEHNR and CDR2 as FQNEAQ (reference sequence). The CDR3 runs to 13 residues. V was clipped by 0 bases and J by 7 bases, with 9 bases between them. As DNA, the CDR3 is TGTGCCAGCAGCTTAGCGGGGCAGGGGACCCAGTACTTC. Its protein is CASSLAGQGTQYF.

A note on this clone: Mismatch with germline at one junction end may stem from a read error. The chain recombines TRBV28 with TRBJ2-7, with 8 nucleotides matching TRBD2. The CDR3 loop spans 17 amino acids. Germline V gene sequence: CDR1 MDHEN, CDR2 SYDVKM. The CDR3 reads CAGSSTGGPYRDYEQYF. CDR3 sequence (DNA): TGTGCCGGCAGTTCTACGGGGGGGCCTTACCGGGACTACGAGCAGTACTTC.

This chain connects TRBV6-1 to TRBJ2-1, with unresolved D. V was cut by 4 bases and J by 5 bases, with 6 bases left in between. Germline CDR1 and CDR2: MNHNS and SASEGT. The CDR3 loop spans 12 amino acids. CDR3 sequence (DNA): TGTGCCAGCAGTGCCTTTCACAATGAGCAGTTCTTC. Protein product: CASSAFHNEQFF.

The chain links TRBV5-4 to TRBJ1-3; D is undetermined. V dropped 4 bases and J dropped 2 bases, with 13 bases sitting between them. The CDR3 covers 15 residues. Germline-derived CDR1 and CDR2 are SGHNT and YYREEE (reference sequence). The CDR3 here is CASSVEIAPGNTIYF. In DNA form, the CDR3 reads TGTGCCAGCAGCGTAGAAATAGCCCCTGGAAACACCATATATTTT.

This chain joins TRBV29-1 and TRBJ2-2, with TRBD2 matching over 14 bases. After removal of 7 bases from V and 1 base from J, the junction contained 8 bases not matched to a gene. The germline CDR1 and CDR2 sequences are SQVTM and ANQGSEA. The CDR3 covers 17 residues. CDR3 loop: CSAMGLAGALNTGELFF. CDR3 DNA sequence: TGCAGCGCCATGGGACTAGCGGGGGCCTTGAACACCGGGGAGCTGTTTTTT.